What follows describes a single T cell receptor beta chain. As yet, its antigen is unknown. The junction departs from germline at one end; a sequencing error may be responsible. Germline V gene lookup returns CDR1 SEHNR and CDR2 FQNEAQ (reference sequence). The CDR3 contains 12 residues. These data come from a study of vaccination and CD4 T cells after COVID-19. General study findings and limits: Relatively few convalescent patients were studied, without early post-infection timepoints.

Treatment in this sample: approximately 9-day PBMC culture with coronavirus spike peptide pools or control peptides (ViraFEST assay). It was before the COVID-19 pandemic (2011-2018) that the unexposed donor's CD4+ T cells were collected. Cultured CD4+ T cell DNA was sequenced using the Oncomine TCR Beta short-read assay. TCRdb reanalysed the PCR reads using MiXCR and keeps one entry per CDR3 protein. This table has over 7,500 distinct CDR3 sequences, about 34% appearing once. Input material: CD4+ T cells from blood, cultured in vitro. This TCR came from a human donor in good health. The V and J genes are TRBV7-9 and TRBJ2-1; TRBD2 matches at 8 bases. CDR3 nucleotides: TGTGCCAGCAGCTTTTTCCCGGGGGGGCCTGTCTTC. It codes for CASSFFPGGPVF.